A single sample gave rise to the 26 T cell receptor beta chains below, sequenced in a study of blood T cell dynamics during melanoma immunotherapy (TCRdb year 2020). The library was prepared using the immunoSEQ multiplex PCR assay. In its TCRdb copy, this immuneACCESS table keeps in-frame sequences only and misses some clones. Where compared with another copy, unresolved V genes explain less than half of these, and the others have no known cause. The sample profile shows 10,000 or so clones; about 80% of them were found once. About 20% of the sample is held by the ten biggest clonotypes. Interpreted using the paper, the time point label stands for: week 3, after first cycle of checkpoint inhibitor. The sample in question was blood, obtained from a patient treated with checkpoint blockade. Receptors were obtained from a human donor with melanoma.

The chain is built from TRBV6-1 and TRBJ1-6; D is unclear. The V and J ends lost 3 bases and 7 bases respectively, with 10 bases between them. Germline-derived CDR1 and CDR2 are MNHNS and SASEGT. The CDR3 contains 14 residues. CDR3 residues: CASSDSAGNSPLHF. In nucleotides, the CDR3 is TGTGCCAGCAGTGACTCCGCGGGCAATTCACCCCTCCACTTT.

The rearrangement links TRBV28 to TRBJ1-1; 8 nucleotides match TRBD1. Per the germline V gene, CDR1 is MDHEN and CDR2 is SYDVKM. There are 12 residues in the CDR3. Trimming at V came to 6 bases and at J to 11 bases, leaving 8 bases not matched to a gene. CDR3 coding DNA: TGTGCCAGCAGGATCGGACAGGGATGGGCTTTCTTT. Translating gives CASRIGQGWAFF.

V is TRBV5-5 and J is TRBJ2-5; 9 bases map to TRBD1. The CDR3 has 14 amino acids. CDR1 is SGHKS, CDR2 YYEKEE, per germline (reference sequence). The J segment lost 5 bases and the V segment lost 3 bases, leaving 5 bases of the junction unmatched. The CDR3 is CASSSGTGSETQYF. CDR3 DNA: TGTGCCAGCAGCTCCGGGACAGGGTCCGAGACCCAGTACTTC.

DNA for the CDR3: TGTGCCAGCAGCTCCGAACTCCGGGACAGAGATAATTCACCCCTCCACTTT. The encoded protein is CASSSELRDRDNSPLHF. V gene TRBV5-6 combines with J gene TRBJ1-6, with 7 positions matching TRBD1. Germline CDR1 SGHDT, CDR2 YYEEEE. The V segment lost 3 bases and the J segment 5 bases; nucleotides outside the gene matches: 11. CDR3 length: 17 residues.

The DNA of the CDR3 is TGTGCCAGCAGCCAACTCGGACAGGGTGGGTACGAGCAGTACTTC. This gives the protein CASSQLGQGGYEQYF. The chain is built from TRBV27 and TRBJ2-7; 8 positions match TRBD1. From germline, CDR1 is MNHEY and CDR2 SMNVEV (reference sequence). The junction had 11 bases not matched to a gene; V was cut back by 6 bases and J by 4 bases. CDR3 size: 15 residues.

The V and J genes are TRBV14 and TRBJ1-1; D possibly corresponds to TRBD1 (5 bases). The CDR3 is 18 residues long. Germline CDR1 SGHDN, CDR2 FVKESK. Trimming removed 4 bases from V and 4 bases from J, with 25 bases in between. CDR3 DNA: TGTGCCAGCAGCCGGCGGGTTATAGGGGCGAATGGGGTCACTGAAGCTTTCTTT. Translated: CASSRRVIGANGVTEAFF.

The chain uses TRBV4-1 and TRBJ1-1; unclear D gene. V lost 1 base and J 8 bases, leaving 8 bases between the germline ends. The length of the CDR3 is 12 residues. CDR1 is MGHRA and CDR2 is YSYEKL in the germline V gene. CDR3 in amino acids: CASSQAMGEAFF. The DNA for the CDR3 is TGCGCCAGCAGCCAAGCCATGGGGGAAGCTTTCTTT.

The chain joins TRBV6-4 to TRBJ1-2; 9 nucleotides line up with TRBD1. In germline, CDR1 is MRHNA, CDR2 SNTAGT. This CDR3 contains 15 residues. After removal of 6 bases from V and 7 bases from J, the junction contained 12 bases not matched to a gene. The CDR3 coding sequence is TGTGCCAGCAGCGAAAAACAGGGGGCATATTTTGGCTACACCTTC. This gives the protein CASSEKQGAYFGYTF.

This chain links TRBV27 with TRBJ1-1; D is unresolved. This CDR3 contains 13 residues. Trimming cost V 3 bases and J 1 base, with 6 bases left between them. Looked up from germline, CDR1 is MNHEY and CDR2 is SMNVEV (reference sequence). In DNA form, the CDR3 reads TGTGCCAGCAGTTTGAGTAGGAACACTGAAGCTTTCTTT. This translates into CASSLSRNTEAFF.

The chain is built from TRBV15 and TRBJ2-7, with unresolved D. CDR1 and CDR2 from the germline V gene are LNHNV and YYDKDF (reference sequence). CDR3 length equals 15 residues. Trimming cost V 0 bases and J 2 bases, with 11 bases left between them. This CDR3 is CATSRDLDGPYEQYF. The CDR3 DNA is TGTGCCACCAGCAGAGACTTGGACGGGCCCTACGAGCAGTACTTC.

The rearrangement uses TRBV7-9 and TRBJ2-1; perhaps TRBD2 as D (5 bases). Looked up from germline, CDR1 is SEHNR and CDR2 is FQNEAQ (reference sequence). V gave up 5 bases and J gave up 2 bases, with 13 bases separating them. There are 15 residues in the CDR3. The CDR3 region is CASSARSLAYNEQFF. Written as DNA, the CDR3 is TGTGCCAGCAGCGCCCGGTCACTAGCCTACAATGAGCAGTTCTTC.

V usage is TRBV4-2 and J usage is TRBJ2-2; no clear D. Germline CDR1 LGHNA, CDR2 YNFKEQ. V was cut by 2 bases and J by 6 bases, with 10 bases left in between. The length of the CDR3 is 14 residues. In DNA form, the CDR3 reads TGTGCCAGCAGCCAATCAGAGGCCCCCGGGGAGCTGTTTTTT. It codes for CASSQSEAPGELFF.

This chain uses TRBV4-3 with TRBJ2-1; the match to TRBD2 covers 8 bases. J was trimmed by 4 bases and V by 0 bases; bases with no gene match: 11. Germline CDR1 LGHNA, CDR2 YSLEER. The CDR3 totals 18 residues. DNA for the CDR3: TGCGCCAGCAGCCAAGATTTAGGCCTAGCGGGCCCTTACAATGAGCAGTTCTTC. It codes for CASSQDLGLAGPYNEQFF.

The V and J genes are TRBV5-4 and TRBJ2-1; D unclear. Germline loops: CDR1 SGHNT, CDR2 YYREEE (reference sequence). The germline V and J ends were trimmed by 4 bases and 9 bases, with 8 bases remaining between them. The CDR3 is 11 residues long. For the CDR3, the DNA is TGTGCCAGCAGCCTGCTGGGTGAGCAGTTCTTC. Residues: CASSLLGEQFF. The complete variable domain, with remaining parts taken from reference TRBV5-4 and TRBJ2-1, reads ETGVTQSPTHLIKTRGQQVTLRCSSQSGHNTVSWYQQALGQGPQFIFQYYREEENGRGNFPPRFSGLQFPNYSSELNVNALELDDSALYLCASSLLGEQFFGPGTRLTVL.

This chain connects TRBV2 to TRBJ1-1; 7 nucleotides match TRBD1. Trimming removed 4 bases from V and 1 base from J; junction bases left unmatched: 6. Germline V gives CDR1 SNHLY, CDR2 FYNNEI. The CDR3 spans 15 residues. This CDR3 is CASSGIGTANTEAFF. CDR3 coding DNA: TGTGCCAGCAGTGGAATAGGGACAGCGAACACTGAAGCTTTCTTT. The full variable domain, rest sourced from reference TRBV2 and TRBJ1-1, is EPEVTQTPSHQVTQMGQEVILRCVPISNHLYFYWYRQILGQKVEFLVSFYNNEISEKSEIFDDQFSVERPDGSNFTLKIRSTKLEDSAMYFCASSGIGTANTEAFFGQGTRLTVV.

The rearrangement joins TRBV18 to TRBJ2-3; the match to TRBD2 covers 7 bases. The junction had 4 bases not matched to a gene; V was cut back by 2 bases and J by 2 bases. The CDR3 is made up of 15 amino acids. CDR1 is KGHSH and CDR2 is LQKENI in the germline V gene. The CDR3 is CASSPGRGYTDTQYF. The CDR3 region has the DNA TGTGCCAGCTCACCAGGGCGGGGGTACACAGATACGCAGTATTTT. Combining the CDR3 with reference TRBV18 and TRBJ2-3 gives the whole variable domain NAGVMQNPRHLVRRRGQEARLRCSPMKGHSHVYWYRQLPEEGLKFMVYLQKENIIDESGMPKERFSAEFPKEGPSILRIQQVVRGDSAAYFCASSPGRGYTDTQYFGPGTRLTVL.

The genes are TRBV4-1 and TRBJ2-3, with D possibly TRBD2 on 6 matching bases. The V end lost 4 bases, the J end lost 7 bases, and 9 bases lay between the germline ends. This CDR3 is built from 12 residues. The germline CDR1 and CDR2 sequences are MGHRA and YSYEKL. The CDR3 loop reads CASSPAGNTQYF. In nucleotides, the CDR3 is TGCGCCAGCAGCCCTGCGGGGAATACGCAGTATTTT.

The rearrangement joins TRBV18 to TRBJ2-1; TRBD1 might be the D (6 bases). Germline-derived CDR1 and CDR2 are KGHSH and LQKENI. This CDR3 region has 16 residues. The V end lost 1 base, the J end lost 5 bases, and 15 bases lay between the germline ends. The DNA for the CDR3 is TGTGCCAGCTCACCACTTGGACAGATTAAGAACAATGAGCAGTTCTTC. This gives the protein CASSPLGQIKNNEQFF.

This clone was counted only a few times. V gene TRBV7-6 combines with J gene TRBJ1-4; perhaps TRBD1 as D (6 bases). CDR1 is SGHVS, CDR2 FNYEAQ, per germline. This CDR3 contains 15 residues. Trimming pared 5 bases from V and 5 bases from J, leaving 15 bases between. The chain's CDR3 is CASSKQGRRNEKLFF. In nucleotides, the CDR3 is TGTGCCAGCAGCAAACAGGGTCGGAGGAATGAAAAACTGTTTTTT.

The chain has TRBV28 and TRBJ1-4; D is perhaps TRBD1 (6 bases). Germline CDR1 MDHEN, CDR2 SYDVKM. The CDR3 loop spans 15 amino acids. V was trimmed by 6 bases and J by 7 bases, leaving 18 bases between them. CDR3 in DNA: TGTGCCAGCAGGAAGACAGGCATTGGTACTGAAAAACTGTTTTTT. Its translation: CASRKTGIGTEKLFF.

V usage is TRBV4-3 and J usage is TRBJ2-7, with 7 bases matching TRBD2. CDR3 length equals 16 residues. The trim removed 1 base at V and 7 bases at J, leaving 13 bases unmatched. Germline V gene lookup returns CDR1 LGHNA and CDR2 YSLEER. In DNA form, the CDR3 reads TGCGCCAGCAGCCAAGGTGTTGGGGGGGGAGCCAAGGAGCAGTACTTC. Its protein is CASSQGVGGGAKEQYF.

The J gene is TRBJ1-4, the V gene TRBV7-6; D remains ambiguous. The V end was cut by 2 bases, the J end by 3 bases, with 7 bases between. CDR1 is SGHVS and CDR2 is FNYEAQ in the germline V gene. The CDR3 extends over 14 amino acids. The CDR3 region has the DNA TGTGCCAGCAGCTTAAATTCGGCTAATGAAAAACTGTTTTTT. Translation gives CASSLNSANEKLFF. Full variable domain (missing parts from reference TRBV7-6 and TRBJ1-4): GAGVSQSPRYKVTKRGQDVALRCDPISGHVSLYWYRQALGQGPEFLTYFNYEAQQDKSGLPNDRFSAERPEGSISTLTIQRTEQRDSAMYRCASSLNSANEKLFFGSGTQLSVL.

The gene calls are TRBV11-2 and TRBJ1-4, with D maybe TRBD1 (5 bases). Germline V gene sequence: CDR1 SGHAT, CDR2 FQNNGV. Between the trimmed V and J ends, which lost 6 bases and 4 bases, there was a span of 15 bases. The CDR3 loop spans 15 amino acids. CDR3 residues: CASRPGRAFNEKLFF. The DNA for the CDR3 is TGTGCCAGCAGACCGGGACGGGCCTTTAATGAAAAACTGTTTTTT.

This clone was detected only a few times. This rearrangement joins TRBV7-6 to TRBJ2-2; D ambiguous. Per germline, CDR1 SGHVS and CDR2 FNYEAQ. The CDR3 sequence is 13 residues long. Trimming shortened V by 5 bases and J by 4 bases, and 8 bases separated the two germline ends. The CDR3 is CASSPVRTGELFF. CDR3 coding DNA: TGTGCCAGCAGCCCAGTGCGCACCGGGGAGCTGTTTTTT.

On this clone itself: A junction end diverges from the germline sequence, so it may reflect a read error. CDR3 loop: CAISRDVANYGYTF. The CDR3 region has the DNA TGTGCCATCAGTAGGGACGTAGCTAACTATGGCTACACCTTC. This rearrangement joins TRBV6-5 to TRBJ1-2; maybe TRBD1 (5 bases). Germline loops: CDR1 MNHEY, CDR2 SVGAGI. This CDR3 spans 14 amino acids.

This clone was counted a single time. The chain joins TRBV28 to TRBJ2-7; TRBD1 might be the D (5 bases). The CDR3 spans 14 residues. The V end lost 6 bases, the J end lost 2 bases, and 14 bases lay between the germline ends. Per germline, CDR1 MDHEN and CDR2 SYDVKM. The CDR3 region has the DNA TGTGCCAGCAGCCCCCATCAGGGCCCCTACGAGCAGTACGTC. This encodes CASSPHQGPYEQYV.